Following are 10 T cell receptor beta chains from one sample sequenced in a study of identifying expanded T cells in peripheral blood. Profiling relied on immunoSEQ multiplex PCR, and the TCRdb table lists in-frame clones only, not all of them. The sample has roughly 100,000 clones; around 89% are singletons. The sample was blood. These receptor sequences come from a person aged 18 to 69 in good health.

This clone has only one observation. This chain uses TRBV5-1 with TRBJ2-3, with TRBD2 matching 7 bases. CDR3 size: 16 residues. The V and J ends lost 1 base and 0 bases, in that order; junction bases with no gene match: 5. Germline CDR1 SGHRS, CDR2 YFSETQ. Here the CDR3 reads CASSLLPGGSTDTQYF. The DNA of the CDR3 is TGCGCCAGCAGCTTGCTGCCGGGGGGAAGCACAGATACGCAGTATTTT.

The DNA of the CDR3 is TGTGCCAGCAGCTTGGGGCCCCAAGAGACCCAGTACTTC. This codes for CASSLGPQETQYF. The V call is TRBV5-6, the J call TRBJ2-5; D remains unclear. V dropped 0 bases and J dropped 1 base, with 4 bases sitting between them. The CDR3 length is 13 residues. CDR1 and CDR2 (germline): SGHDT, YYEEEE.

The chain carries TRBV4-2 and TRBJ2-3, with a tentative D call TRBD2 (5 bases). Deletions cut 5 bases from V and 1 base from J, with 7 bases between. The germline V gene has CDR1 LGHNA and CDR2 YNFKEQ. The CDR3 covers 13 residues. The chain's CDR3 is CASSRGRTDTQYF. CDR3 nucleotide sequence: TGTGCCAGCAGCAGAGGGCGCACAGATACGCAGTATTTT.

Only one count was recorded for this clone. The chain couples TRBV19 to TRBJ1-5, with D hard to call. The CDR3 has 17 residues. Germline CDR1 LNHDA, CDR2 SQIVND (reference sequence). V was trimmed by 2 bases and J by 1 base, leaving 15 bases between them. CDR3 amino acids: CASSIFVGRGSNQPQHF. The CDR3 DNA sequence: TGTGCCAGTAGTATATTCGTCGGGAGAGGAAGCAATCAGCCCCAGCATTTT.

The genes are TRBV15 and TRBJ2-1, with D hard to call. This CDR3 spans 16 amino acids. Between the trimmed V and J ends, which lost 4 bases and 0 bases, there was a span of 13 bases. Germline CDR1 and CDR2: LNHNV and YYDKDF (reference sequence). The DNA for the CDR3 is TGTGCCACCAGCACGCTTACCGGCGGCTCCTACAATGAGCAGTTCTTC. Amino acids: CATSTLTGGSYNEQFF.

The chain carries TRBV29-1 and TRBJ2-5; 9 nucleotides agree with TRBD1. CDR3 length: 12 amino acids. The V gene end was trimmed by 7 bases and the J gene end by 5 bases; junction bases not matched to a gene: 5. From germline, CDR1 is SQVTM and CDR2 ANQGSEA. The CDR3 here is CSESQGAETQYF. The CDR3 nucleotides are TGCAGCGAGTCACAGGGGGCTGAGACCCAGTACTTC. The full variable domain, its missing parts supplied by reference TRBV29-1 and TRBJ2-5, is SAVISQKPSRDICQRGTSLTIQCQVDSQVTMMFWYRQQPGQSLTLIATANQGSEATYESGFVIDKFPISRPNLTFSTLTVSNMSPEDSSIYLCSESQGAETQYFGPGTRLLVL.

This sequence joins TRBV19 and TRBJ1-5; D ambiguous. V lost 2 bases and J lost 6, with 20 bases in between. The CDR3 sequence is 17 residues long. Germline V gene sequence: CDR1 LNHDA, CDR2 SQIVND (reference sequence). The CDR3 spells CASSITLATPAGQPQHF. The CDR3 DNA reads TGTGCCAGTAGTATAACTTTAGCCACCCCTGCGGGTCAGCCCCAGCATTTT.

The chain has TRBV4-3 and TRBJ2-2; TRBD2 is a possible D gene (5 bases). Trimming removed 0 bases at V and 4 bases at J, with 6 bases between. This CDR3 region has 14 residues. Germline V lookup: CDR1 LGHNA, CDR2 YSLEER. The CDR3 DNA follows: TGCGCCAGCAGCCAAGAGCGGGCCACCGGGGAGCTGTTTTTT. Encoded protein: CASSQERATGELFF.

The CDR3 reads CASSEGFWGSGGNNEQFF. In nucleotides, the CDR3 is TGCGCCAGCAGTGAGGGGTTTTGGGGTAGCGGGGGAAACAATGAGCAGTTCTTC. The chain links TRBV10-1 to TRBJ2-1; 9 bases agree with TRBD2. The CDR3 is 18 amino acids. V lost 2 bases and J lost 5; bases outside the gene matches: 13. CDR1 WNHNN and CDR2 SYGVQD come from the germline V gene (reference sequence).

This clone has just one count. The DNA of the CDR3 is TGTGCCTGGACTCCGGGGGCGGGAGGCTACACCTTC. Amino acids: CAWTPGAGGYTF. The chain carries TRBV30 and TRBJ1-2, with D maybe TRBD1 (6 bases). The ends were cut back, 4 bases at V and 8 bases at J, with 14 bases in the middle. Germline V CDR1 and CDR2: GTSNPN, SVGIG (reference sequence). CDR3 length: 12 residues.